Here is one T cell receptor beta chain with its context. No antigen is known for it. The sample comes from a study of siplizumab effects on memory and regulatory T cells. General observations from the study: Mappable alloreactive CD4+ clones came from Treg cells 68.8% of the time on average with siplizumab, against approximately 26% in controls.

Using immunoSEQ multiplex PCR, the repertoire was profiled, and TCRdb retains in-frame clones only, with some absent. The sample holds some 100,000 clones; 80% to 95% are singletons and the top ten take 5.5% to 7.5%. The germline V and J ends were trimmed by 7 bases and 4 bases, with 13 bases remaining between them. The CDR3 is made up of 13 amino acids. Germline V CDR1 and CDR2: MNHNY, SVGAGI (reference sequence). Sequences were obtained from CD8+ T cells sorted from blood. The clonotype was recovered from a human donor in good health. The J gene is TRBJ1-2, the V gene TRBV6-6; a possible D gene is TRBD1 (5 bases). The CDR3 region is CASNHVGTYGYTF. DNA for the CDR3: TGTGCCAGCAACCACGTTGGGACCTATGGCTACACCTTC.